Below, 8 T cell receptor beta chains from the same sample are listed, as sequenced in a study of T cell responses to AZD1222 COVID-19 vaccine. Data came from immunoSEQ multiplex PCR; TCRdb stores just in-frame clones and leaves some out. The sample includes over 150,000 clones, 80% to 90% seen only once; the top ten take about 5.1%. The specimen comprised peripheral blood, sampled on day 0 of MenACWY control vaccination. These receptors were taken from an adult in good health.

The V gene is TRBV27, the J gene TRBJ1-1, with 9 bases that match TRBD1. Germline-derived CDR1 and CDR2 are MNHEY and SMNVEV (reference sequence). Trimming cost V 10 bases and J 1 base; bases outside gene matches: 7. The CDR3 loop spans 14 amino acids. CDR3 loop: CATTGTGRNTEAFF. The CDR3 DNA is TGTGCCACCACCGGGACAGGGAGGAACACTGAAGCTTTCTTT.

This sequence joins TRBV6-2 or TRBV6-3 and TRBJ2-7; TRBD1 matches 11 bases. The V and J ends lost 7 bases and 5 bases, in that order; junction bases with no gene match: 7. This CDR3 contains 14 residues. Germline V gene sequence: CDR1 MNHEY, CDR2 SVGEGT. The CDR3 loop reads CASTPGQGVHEQYF. The CDR3 bases are TGTGCCAGCACCCCGGGACAGGGGGTCCACGAGCAGTACTTC.

A few counts support this clone. CDR3 nucleotides: TGTGCCAGCGGGGGTAGGGCCAACGAGCAGTACTTC. Translated, it gives CASGGRANEQYF. This sequence joins TRBV11-3 and TRBJ2-7; D is perhaps TRBD1 or TRBD2 (5 bases each). This CDR3 spans 12 amino acids. The germline V gene encodes CDR1 SGHNT and CDR2 YENEEA. The ends were cut back, 8 bases at V and 5 bases at J, with 13 bases in the middle.

In its sample, this clone was seen once. The chain has TRBV19 and TRBJ1-2, with D uncertain. This CDR3 region has 13 residues. The germline V gene encodes CDR1 LNHDA and CDR2 SQIVND (reference sequence). The V gene lost 5 bases and the J gene lost 4 bases, with 11 bases spanning the gap. The CDR3 region has the DNA TGTGCCAGTAGTCTGTATGGGAGCTATGGCTACACCTTC. Translated: CASSLYGSYGYTF.

This chain joins TRBV10-3 and TRBJ2-7; TRBD1 might be the D (6 bases). Germline V gene lookup returns CDR1 ENHRY and CDR2 SYGVKD. Trimming cost V 3 bases and J 1 base, with 10 bases left between them. CDR3 size: 14 residues. The CDR3 DNA reads as TGTGCCATCAGTGACCTTGACAGGTCCTACGAGCAGTACGTC. Its translation: CAISDLDRSYEQYV.

The V call is TRBV19, the J call TRBJ2-5; 9 bases map to TRBD1. The CDR3 spans 14 residues. V was pared by 3 bases and J by 4 bases, with 3 bases of the junction left unmatched. CDR1 and CDR2 (germline): LNHDA, SQIVND (reference sequence). CDR3 nucleotide sequence: TGTGCCAGTAGTATCAACAGGGGGCGAGAGACCCAGTACTTC. This translates into CASSINRGRETQYF.

This chain uses TRBV5-1 with TRBJ1-2; possibly TRBD1 for D (6 bases). The CDR3 sequence is 17 residues long. The V end was cut by 3 bases, the J end by 4 bases, with 22 bases between. Germline assignment: CDR1 SGHRS and CDR2 YFSETQ. The CDR3: CASSYKPWGLYGYGYTF. The CDR3 bases are TGCGCCAGCAGCTATAAACCGTGGGGGCTCTACGGCTATGGCTACACCTTC.

The chain combines TRBV19 with TRBJ1-5; the match to TRBD1 covers 9 bases. The CDR3 loop spans 15 amino acids. From germline, CDR1 is LNHDA and CDR2 SQIVND (reference sequence). Losses at the gene ends were 8 bases for V and 5 bases for J; bases not matched to a gene: 10. In nucleotides, the CDR3 is TGTGCCAGTGGGGTACTGAGGACAGGGGATCAGCCCCAGCATTTT. This codes for CASGVLRTGDQPQHF.